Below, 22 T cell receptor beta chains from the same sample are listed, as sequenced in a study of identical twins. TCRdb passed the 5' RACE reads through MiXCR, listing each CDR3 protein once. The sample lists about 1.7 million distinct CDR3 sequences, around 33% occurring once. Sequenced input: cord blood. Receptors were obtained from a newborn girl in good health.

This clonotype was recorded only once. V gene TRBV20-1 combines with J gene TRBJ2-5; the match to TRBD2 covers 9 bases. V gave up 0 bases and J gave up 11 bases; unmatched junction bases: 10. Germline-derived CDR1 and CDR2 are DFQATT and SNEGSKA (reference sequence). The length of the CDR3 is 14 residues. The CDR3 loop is CSARDQGLASEQYF. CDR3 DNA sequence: TGCAGTGCTAGAGATCAAGGACTAGCGAGTGAGCAGTACTTC.

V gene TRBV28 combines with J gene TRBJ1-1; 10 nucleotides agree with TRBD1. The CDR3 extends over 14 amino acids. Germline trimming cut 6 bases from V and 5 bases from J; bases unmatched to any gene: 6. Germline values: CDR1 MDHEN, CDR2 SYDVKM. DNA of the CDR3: TGTGCCAGCAGATCCTGGACAGGGGGGACTGAAGCTTTCTTT. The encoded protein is CASRSWTGGTEAFF.

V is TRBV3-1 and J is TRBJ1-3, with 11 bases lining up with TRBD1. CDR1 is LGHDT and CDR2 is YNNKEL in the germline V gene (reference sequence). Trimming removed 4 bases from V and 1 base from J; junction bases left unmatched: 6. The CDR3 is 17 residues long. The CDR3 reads CASSRTGGPVSGNTIYF. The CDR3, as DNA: TGTGCCAGCAGCCGGACAGGGGGCCCAGTGTCTGGAAACACCATATATTTT.

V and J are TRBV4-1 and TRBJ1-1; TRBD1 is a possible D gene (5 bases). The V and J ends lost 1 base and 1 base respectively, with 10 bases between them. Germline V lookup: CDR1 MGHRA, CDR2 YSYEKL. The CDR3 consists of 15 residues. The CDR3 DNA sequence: TGCGCCAGCAGCCAAGTCCCAGGGCCGAACACTGAAGCTTTCTTT. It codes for CASSQVPGPNTEAFF.

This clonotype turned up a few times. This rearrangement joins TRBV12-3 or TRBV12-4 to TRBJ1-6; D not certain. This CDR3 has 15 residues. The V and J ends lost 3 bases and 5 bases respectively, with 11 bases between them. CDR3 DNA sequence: TGTGCCAGCAGTTTGCGGGAAGGCGATAATTCACCCCTCCACTTT. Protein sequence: CASSLREGDNSPLHF.

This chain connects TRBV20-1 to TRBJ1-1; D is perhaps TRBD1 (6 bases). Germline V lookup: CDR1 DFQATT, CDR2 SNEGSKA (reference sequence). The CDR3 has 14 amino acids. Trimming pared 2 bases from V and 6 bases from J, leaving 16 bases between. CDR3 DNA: TGCAGTGCTAGATCATCCTGGGGGGCCGCTGAAGCTTTCTTT. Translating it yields CSARSSWGAAEAFF.

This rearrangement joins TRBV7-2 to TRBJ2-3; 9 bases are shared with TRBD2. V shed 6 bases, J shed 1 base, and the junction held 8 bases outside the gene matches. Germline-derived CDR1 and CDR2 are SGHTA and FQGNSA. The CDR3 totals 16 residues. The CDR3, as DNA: TGTGCCAGCAGAAGGGGTCTAGCGGGGCGCACAGATACGCAGTATTTT. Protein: CASRRGLAGRTDTQYF. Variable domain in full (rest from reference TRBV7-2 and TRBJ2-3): GAGVSQSPSNKVTEKGKDVELRCDPISGHTALYWYRQSLGQGLEFLIYFQGNSAPDKSGLPSDRFSAERTGGSVSTLTIQRTQQEDSAVYLCASRRGLAGRTDTQYFGPGTRLTVL.

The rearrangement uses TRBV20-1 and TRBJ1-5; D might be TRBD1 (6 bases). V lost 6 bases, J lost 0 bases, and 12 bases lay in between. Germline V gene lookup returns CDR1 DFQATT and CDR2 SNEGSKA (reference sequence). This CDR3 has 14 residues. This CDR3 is CSAYGQSSNQPQHF. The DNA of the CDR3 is TGCAGTGCCTACGGACAGAGTAGCAATCAGCCCCAGCATTTT.

CDR3: CASSPVGRQPQHF. For the CDR3, the DNA is TGTGCCAGCTCACCAGTGGGCAGGCAGCCCCAGCATTTT. The chain employs TRBV18 and TRBJ1-5, with no clear D. Germline V gene lookup returns CDR1 KGHSH and CDR2 LQKENI. The CDR3 is 13 residues long. Deletions cut 2 bases from V and 7 bases from J, with 9 bases between. Complete variable domain (other parts from reference TRBV18 and TRBJ1-5): NAGVMQNPRHLVRRRGQEARLRCSPMKGHSHVYWYRQLPEEGLKFMVYLQKENIIDESGMPKERFSAEFPKEGPSILRIQQVVRGDSAAYFCASSPVGRQPQHFGDGTRLSIL.

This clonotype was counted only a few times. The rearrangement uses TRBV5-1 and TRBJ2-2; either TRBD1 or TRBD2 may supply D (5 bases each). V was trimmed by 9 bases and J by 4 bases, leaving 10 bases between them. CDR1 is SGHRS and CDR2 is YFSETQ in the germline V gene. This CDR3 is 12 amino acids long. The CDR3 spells CAILGTTGELFF. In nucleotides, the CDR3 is TGCGCCATTCTCGGGACCACCGGGGAGCTGTTTTTT. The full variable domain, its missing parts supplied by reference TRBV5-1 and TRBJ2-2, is KAGVTQTPRYLIKTRGQQVTLSCSPISGHRSVSWYQQTPGQGLQFLFEYFSETQRNKGNFPGRFSGRQFSNSRSEMNVSTLELGDSALYLCAILGTTGELFFGEGSRLTVL.

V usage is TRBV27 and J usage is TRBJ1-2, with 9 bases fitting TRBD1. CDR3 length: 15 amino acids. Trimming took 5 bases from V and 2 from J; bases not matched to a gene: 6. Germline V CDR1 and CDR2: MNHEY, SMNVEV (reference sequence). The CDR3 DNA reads TGTGCCAGCAGTACCTACAGGGGGCGGAACTATGGCTACACCTTC. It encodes CASSTYRGRNYGYTF.

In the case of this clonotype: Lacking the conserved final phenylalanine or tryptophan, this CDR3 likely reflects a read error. CDR3 region: CASSLGQGGYGYTL. The CDR3 DNA reads as TGTGCCAGCAGCTTAGGGCAGGGGGGCTATGGCTACACCTTA. The V and J genes are TRBV7-2 and TRBJ1-2, with 7 bases that match TRBD1. CDR3 length equals 14 residues. J lost 4 bases, V lost 1 base, and 3 bases had no gene match. Germline CDR1 reads SGHTA; CDR2 reads FQGNSA.

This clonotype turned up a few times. The CDR3 sequence: CASSQRDSPNYGYTF. CDR3 DNA: TGTGCCAGCAGTCAAAGGGACAGCCCGAACTATGGCTACACCTTC. This chain uses TRBV6-1 with TRBJ1-2, with 7 positions matching TRBD1. After removal of 5 bases from V and 2 bases from J, the junction contained 8 bases not matched to a gene. CDR3 length equals 15 residues. Germline CDR1 MNHNS, CDR2 SASEGT.

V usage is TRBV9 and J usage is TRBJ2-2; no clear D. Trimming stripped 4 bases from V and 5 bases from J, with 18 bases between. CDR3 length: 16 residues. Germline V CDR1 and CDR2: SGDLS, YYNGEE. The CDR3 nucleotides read TGTGCCAGCAGCCCCCAAAGTGGCTTAGTGACCGGGGAGCTGTTTTTT. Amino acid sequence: CASSPQSGLVTGELFF.

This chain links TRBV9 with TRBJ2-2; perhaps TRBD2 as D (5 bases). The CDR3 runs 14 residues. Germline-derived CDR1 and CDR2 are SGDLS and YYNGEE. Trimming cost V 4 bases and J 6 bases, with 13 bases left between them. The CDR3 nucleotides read TGTGCCAGCAGCCCACGAGGGTCGGCCGGGGAGCTGTTTTTT. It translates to CASSPRGSAGELFF.

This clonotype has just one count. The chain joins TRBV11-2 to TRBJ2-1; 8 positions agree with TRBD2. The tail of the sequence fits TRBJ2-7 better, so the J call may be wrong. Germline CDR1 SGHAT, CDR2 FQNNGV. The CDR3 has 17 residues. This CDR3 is CASSLDWRTSPYNEQYF. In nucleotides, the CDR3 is TGTGCCAGCAGCTTAGATTGGAGGACTAGCCCCTACAATGAGCAGTACTTC.

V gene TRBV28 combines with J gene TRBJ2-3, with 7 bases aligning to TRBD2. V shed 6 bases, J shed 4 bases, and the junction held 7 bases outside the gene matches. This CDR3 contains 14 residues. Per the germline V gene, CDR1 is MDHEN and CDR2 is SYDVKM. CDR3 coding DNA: TGTGCCAGCAGACTAGCGCACCGAGCAGATACGCAGTATTTT. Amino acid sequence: CASRLAHRADTQYF.

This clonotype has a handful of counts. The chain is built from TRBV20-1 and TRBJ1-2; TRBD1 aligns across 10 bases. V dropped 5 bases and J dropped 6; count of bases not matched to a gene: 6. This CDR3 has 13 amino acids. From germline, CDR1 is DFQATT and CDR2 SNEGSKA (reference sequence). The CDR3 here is CSAFLDRGDGYTF. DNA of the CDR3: TGCAGTGCTTTCTTGGACAGGGGGGATGGCTACACCTTC.

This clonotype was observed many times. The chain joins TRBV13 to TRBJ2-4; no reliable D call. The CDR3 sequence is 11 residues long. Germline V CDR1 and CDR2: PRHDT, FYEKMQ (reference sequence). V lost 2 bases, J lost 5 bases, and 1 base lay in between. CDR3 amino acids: CASSLQNIQYF. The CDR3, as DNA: TGTGCCAGCAGCTTACAAAACATTCAGTACTTC.

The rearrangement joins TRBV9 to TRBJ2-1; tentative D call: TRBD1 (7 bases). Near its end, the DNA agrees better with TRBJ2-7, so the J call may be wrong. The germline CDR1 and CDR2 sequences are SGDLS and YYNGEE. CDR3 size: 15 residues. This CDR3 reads CASSADRAGYNEQYF. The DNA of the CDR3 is TGTGCCAGCAGCGCAGACAGGGCGGGGTACAATGAGCAGTACTTC.

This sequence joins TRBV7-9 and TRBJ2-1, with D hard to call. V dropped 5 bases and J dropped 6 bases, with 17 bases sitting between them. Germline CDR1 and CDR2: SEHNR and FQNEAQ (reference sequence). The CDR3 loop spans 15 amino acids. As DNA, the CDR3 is TGTGCCAGCAGCACAACTTGGACCCTTCGCAATGAGCAGTTCTTC. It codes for CASSTTWTLRNEQFF.

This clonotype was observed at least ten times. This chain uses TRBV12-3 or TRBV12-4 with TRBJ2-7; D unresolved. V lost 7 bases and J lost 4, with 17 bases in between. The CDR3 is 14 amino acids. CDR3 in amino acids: CASTASEVSYEQYF. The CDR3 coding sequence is TGTGCCAGCACCGCTTCAGAGGTTTCGTACGAGCAGTACTTC.